These T cell receptor beta chains were read from a single sample in a study of CD8 T cells in ankylosing spondylitis. TCRdb re-analysed the 5' RACE reads in MiXCR, keeping a single row per CDR3 protein. This repertoire shows nearly 350,000 distinct CDR3 sequences, 14% to 15% found once; its top ten account for roughly 1.1%. Sequencing was performed on blood, either unsorted or a sorted T cell fraction (not recorded which). All receptors derive from a male donor with ankylosing spondylitis or in good health (not recorded which). Each CDR3 is given with its conserved first and last residue. The D gene is left open where the match is weak. Size values are once, few and many counts, or a class for expanded clones, and some rows have none.

abundance	v_gene	j_gene	d_gene	CDR3nt	CDR3aa
few	TRBV7-9	TRBJ1-2	-	TGTGCCAGCAGCTTTAACAGGGCTGGCTACACCTTC	CASSFNRAGYTF
-	TRBV9	TRBJ2-7	-	TGTGCCAGCAGCGTAGGATTAGGGGGAGGTGAGCAGTACTTC	CASSVGLGGGEQYF
-	TRBV4-1	TRBJ1-2	-	TGCGCCAGCAGCCAAGGGACTGAGAACTATGGCTACACCTTC	CASSQGTENYGYTF
-	TRBV6-1	TRBJ1-3	-	TGTGCCAGCAGTCGGAGCACCCAACAGAGCTCTGGAAACACCATATATTTT	CASSRSTQQSSGNTIYF
-	TRBV14	TRBJ2-4	-	TGTGCCAGCAGCCAAGACGGCATTTGGGGGAACATTCAGTACTTC	CASSQDGIWGNIQYF
-	TRBV5-6	TRBJ1-1	-	TGTGCCAGCGCCTGGGGAAGGGAGGAAGCTTTCTTT	CASAWGREEAFF
-	TRBV20-1	TRBJ2-7	-	TGCAGTGCTAGAGGGGGAATAGGGAAGGGGTACGAGCAGTACTTC	CSARGGIGKGYEQYF
few	TRBV10-3	TRBJ1-2	-	TGTGCCATCAGCCCCTCCGGACAGACCTTGGGCTACACCTTC	CAISPSGQTLGYTF
few	TRBV5-1	TRBJ1-1	TRBD1	TGCGCCAGCAGCCGCTCGGACAGGGGGGACACTGAAGCTTTCTTT	CASSRSDRGDTEAFF
medium-sized	TRBV12-3/TRBV12-4	TRBJ1-1	-	TGTGCCAGCAGACGCTTAGAGTACACTGAAGCTTTCTTT	CASRRLEYTEAFF
-	TRBV5-1	TRBJ2-6	-	TGCGCCAGCAGCGCAACAGGTGCCTCTGGGGCCAACGTCCTGACTTTC	CASSATGASGANVLTF
-	TRBV5-1	TRBJ2-5	TRBD1	TGCGCCAGCAGCGCAGGGGACAGGGGAAGTCAAGAGACCCAGTACTTC	CASSAGDRGSQETQYF
-	TRBV10-3	TRBJ1-1	TRBD1	TGTGCCATCAGATTGACAGGGGGCACTGAAGCTTTCTTT	CAIRLTGGTEAFF
few	TRBV12-3/TRBV12-4	TRBJ2-1	-	TGTGCCAGCAGTTTGGCTAGGGGGTACAATGAGCAGTTCTTC	CASSLARGYNEQFF
once	TRBV6-2/TRBV6-3	TRBJ2-5	TRBD2	TGTGCCAGCAGTTCTAGCGGGGAGGTTCAAGAGACCCAGTACTTC	CASSSSGEVQETQYF
-	TRBV6-5	TRBJ2-3	-	TGTGCCAGCAGACAGGAAGATACGCAGTATTTT	CASRQEDTQYF
-	TRBV28	TRBJ2-7	TRBD1	TGTGCCAGCAATTTACCGACAGGGGGGACCTACGAGCAGTACTTC	CASNLPTGGTYEQYF
-	TRBV20-1	TRBJ2-2	TRBD2	TGCTGTGCTACTGGCCTAGCGGGCCCCAACACCGGGGAGCTGTTTTTT	CCATGLAGPNTGELFF
few	TRBV5-1	TRBJ2-3	TRBD2	TGCGCCAGCAGCTTGGTAACGACTAGCGGAACAGATACGCAGTATTTT	CASSLVTTSGTDTQYF
few	TRBV15	TRBJ1-1	-	TGTGCCACCAGCTATGGGACGGCCGAAGCTTTCTTT	CATSYGTAEAFF
few	TRBV5-1	TRBJ2-7	-	TGCGCCAGCAGCTTGGCCGGGGGTGGGAGCTCCTACGAGCAGTACTTC	CASSLAGGGSSYEQYF
-	TRBV5-1	TRBJ2-3	TRBD2	TGCGCCAGCAGCTTGGCCGGGAGCGGGGGGTCAGGGTCAGATACGCAGTATTTT	CASSLAGSGGSGSDTQYF
-	TRBV6-5	TRBJ2-3	TRBD2	TGTGCCAGCAGCTTAACTAGCGGGACAGGAGATACGCAGTATTTT	CASSLTSGTGDTQYF
many	TRBV20-1	TRBJ2-3	-	TGCAGTGCTAGGAGGGGGGGGGAAGATACGCAGTATTTT	CSARRGGEDTQYF
-	TRBV6-1	TRBJ1-1	TRBD1	TGTGCCAGCAGCGGGACAGGGGAAAAAGCTTTCTTT	CASSGTGEKAFF
-	TRBV29-1	TRBJ2-2	-	TGCAGCGCTACAGGGCTCTCGAACACCGGGGAGCTGTTTTTT	CSATGLSNTGELFF
many	TRBV5-1	TRBJ1-1	-	TGCGCCAGCAGAATGAAAAGAGTGAACACTGAAGCTTTCTTT	CASRMKRVNTEAFF
few	TRBV21-1	TRBJ1-4	-	TGTGCCAGCAGCAAAGGGGGGGAAAAACTGTTTTTT	CASSKGGEKLFF
few	TRBV19	TRBJ2-2	TRBD1	TGTGCCAGTAGTGGACAGGGGCGCAGCGGCGGGGAGCTGTTTTTT	CASSGQGRSGGELFF
few	TRBV18	TRBJ1-5	-	TGTGCCAGCTCACCAATCCGACAGGCCGATCAGCCCCAGCATTTT	CASSPIRQADQPQHF
few	TRBV7-9	TRBJ1-5	-	TGTGCCAGCAGTGAAGGCGGGGATCAGCCCCAGCATTTT	CASSEGGDQPQHF
-	TRBV27	TRBJ1-2	-	TGTGCCAGCAGTGCCCCGGGGCGGCTTAGGAGTGGCTACACCTTC	CASSAPGRLRSGYTF
-	TRBV7-2	TRBJ2-7	-	TGTGCCAGCAGCTTAGAGGCTAGCTGGTCCTACGAGCAGTACTTC	CASSLEASWSYEQYF
-	TRBV20-1	TRBJ2-5	-	TGCAGTGCCGGAGGCAGCTCTGGAGAGACCCAGTACTTC	CSAGGSSGETQYF
-	TRBV13	TRBJ2-7	TRBD1	TGTGCCAGCAGCCCCATCGGGACAGGAGCCCCATTCTACGAGCAGTACTTC	CASSPIGTGAPFYEQYF
-	TRBV4-1	TRBJ1-2	-	TGCGCCAGCAGCCCCGTCGACGGCTATGGCTACACCTTC	CASSPVDGYGYTF
few	TRBV18	TRBJ1-1	TRBD1	TGTGCCAGCTCATGGGGACAGGATGTTGCTTTCTTT	CASSWGQDVAFF
-	TRBV29-1	TRBJ1-1	TRBD1	TGCAGCGCCGGACAGGGTAGCACTGAAGCTTTCTTT	CSAGQGSTEAFF
few	TRBV5-1	TRBJ2-3	-	TGCGCCAGCAGCTCCCCGAGGGACGGGGATACGCAGTATTTT	CASSSPRDGDTQYF
few	TRBV30	TRBJ2-7	-	TGTGCCTGGAGTAGGGGGGACCTCTACGAGCAGTACTTC	CAWSRGDLYEQYF
few	TRBV28	TRBJ1-2	-	TGTGCCAGCAGTTTAAATATTAAGGGGAGCTACACCTTC	CASSLNIKGSYTF